Shown below are 28 T cell receptor beta chains from a single sample sequenced in a study of cytomegalovirus exposure and HLA in healthy donors. PCR amplification relied on 60 Vbeta primers (plus 13 Jbeta primers). The method was immunoSEQ multiplex PCR; TCRdb's version includes in-frame clones alone and lacks a portion of them. The sample records about 100,000 clones, about 79% being singletons. Sequencing was performed on PBMCs. These receptor sequences come from a man aged 55 to 70 in good health and CMV-seropositive.

The rearrangement links TRBV7-9 to TRBJ1-1, with a tentative D call TRBD1 (5 bases). The germline CDR1 and CDR2 sequences are SEHNR and FQNEAQ (reference sequence). The CDR3 consists of 13 residues. V was shortened by 5 bases and J by 5 bases, with 12 bases between the two germline ends. The CDR3 bases are TGTGCCAGCAGCAAAACAGGAGAAACTGAAGCTTTCTTT. It translates to CASSKTGETEAFF.

V usage is TRBV5-4 and J usage is TRBJ1-2; D is undetermined. The CDR3 is made up of 14 amino acids. With 0 bases removed from V and 1 base from J, the gap between germline ends came to 7 bases. The germline V gene encodes CDR1 SGHNT and CDR2 YYREEE (reference sequence). The CDR3 coding sequence is TGTGCCAGCAGCTTGGAGGGAGGTAACTATGGCTACACCTTC. It translates to CASSLEGGNYGYTF.

This chain uses TRBV5-6 with TRBJ2-5; the D gene is possibly TRBD1 (5 bases). CDR3 length: 14 amino acids. Germline CDR1 is SGHDT and CDR2 is YYEEEE. The ends were cut back, 1 base at V and 3 bases at J, with 10 bases in the middle. The CDR3 here is CASSLFQGEETQYF. The CDR3 bases are TGTGCCAGCAGCTTGTTCCAGGGTGAAGAGACCCAGTACTTC.

The rearrangement uses TRBV6-5 and TRBJ1-1; possibly TRBD1 for D (6 bases). The ends were cut back, 4 bases at V and 6 bases at J, with 18 bases in the middle. Germline assignment: CDR1 MNHEY and CDR2 SVGAGI. This CDR3 comprises 15 residues. The CDR3 reads CASSWGGRGRPEAFF. The CDR3 nucleotides read TGTGCCAGCAGTTGGGGTGGCAGGGGAAGACCTGAAGCTTTCTTT.

This clone was seen a few times. The V and J genes are TRBV10-3 and TRBJ2-7; a weak D match, TRBD2 (6 bases). From germline, CDR1 is ENHRY and CDR2 SYGVKD. The length of the CDR3 is 15 residues. The V gene lost 10 bases and the J gene lost 0 bases, with 19 bases spanning the gap. The DNA for the CDR3 is TGTGCCAGCAGCCCGGCGGGGATCGGCTCCTACGAGCAGTACTTC. Its translation: CASSPAGIGSYEQYF.

The rearrangement joins TRBV28 to TRBJ1-6, with TRBD1 matching over 9 bases. The ends lost 6 bases at V and 5 bases at J; junction bases unmatched: 5. The CDR3 is made up of 15 amino acids. Germline V lookup: CDR1 MDHEN, CDR2 SYDVKM. The CDR3 sequence is CASSSGQGHNSPLHF. CDR3 nucleotide sequence: TGTGCCAGCAGCTCCGGACAGGGGCATAATTCACCCCTCCACTTT. The full variable domain, rest sourced from reference TRBV28 and TRBJ1-6, is DVKVTQSSRYLVKRTGEKVFLECVQDMDHENMFWYRQDPGLGLRLIYFSYDVKMKEKGDIPEGYSVSREKKERFSLILESASTNQTSMYLCASSSGQGHNSPLHFGNGTRLTVT.

The J gene is TRBJ1-1, the V gene TRBV28; TRBD1 matches 8 bases. The trim removed 8 bases at V and 6 bases at J, leaving 14 bases unmatched. The length of the CDR3 is 15 residues. Germline V gene sequence: CDR1 MDHEN, CDR2 SYDVKM. CDR3 sequence reads: CASGQGAPLKAEAFF. The CDR3 DNA is TGTGCCAGCGGTCAGGGGGCGCCCCTTAAAGCTGAAGCTTTCTTT.

The J gene is TRBJ2-3, the V gene TRBV5-1; possibly TRBD1 for D (6 bases). This CDR3 is 15 amino acids long. Germline V lookup: CDR1 SGHRS, CDR2 YFSETQ. V was trimmed by 2 bases and J by 0 bases, leaving 10 bases between them. CDR3 bases: TGCGCCAGCAGCTTACAGGGACCTAGCACAGATACGCAGTATTTT. It specifies CASSLQGPSTDTQYF.

CDR3 protein: CASSQVHGLAGEGNEQFF. The DNA of the CDR3 is TGTGCCAGCAGCCAAGTCCATGGGCTAGCGGGGGAAGGAAATGAGCAGTTCTTC. V usage is TRBV4-2 and J usage is TRBJ2-1; 10 bases are a match to TRBD2. Germline loops: CDR1 LGHNA, CDR2 YNFKEQ. V shed 1 base, J shed 7 bases, and the junction held 13 bases outside the gene matches. The CDR3 has 18 amino acids.

This clone turned up a few times. In DNA form, the CDR3 reads TGTGCCAGTAGTATCGGGACAGGTCAGGAAAAACTGTTTTTT. Translating it yields CASSIGTGQEKLFF. The rearrangement uses TRBV19 and TRBJ1-4; 8 bases line up with TRBD1. With V trimmed by 3 bases and J by 8 bases, 5 bases remained unmatched. In germline, CDR1 is LNHDA, CDR2 SQIVND (reference sequence). The CDR3 is 14 amino acids.

A note on this clone: The sample carries other DNA sequences with the same CDR3. The chain combines TRBV7-2 with TRBJ2-7, with a weak D call TRBD2 (5 bases). The CDR3 is 14 amino acids. Trimming cost V 1 base and J 2 bases, with 9 bases left between them. From germline, CDR1 is SGHTA and CDR2 FQGNSA. The chain's CDR3 is CASSLEPTTYEQYF. The CDR3 bases are TGTGCCAGCAGCTTAGAGCCGACTACCTACGAGCAGTACTTC. The variable domain in full, completed from reference TRBV7-2 and TRBJ2-7, reads GAGVSQSPSNKVTEKGKDVELRCDPISGHTALYWYRQSLGQGLEFLIYFQGNSAPDKSGLPSDRFSAERTGGSVSTLTIQRTQQEDSAVYLCASSLEPTTYEQYFGPGTRLTVT.

The rearrangement joins TRBV19 to TRBJ1-4; weak D call: TRBD1 (6 bases). This CDR3 has 15 amino acids. The germline V gene encodes CDR1 LNHDA and CDR2 SQIVND (reference sequence). With 0 bases removed from V and 1 base from J, the gap between germline ends came to 6 bases. In DNA, the CDR3 is TGTGCCAGTAGTATAGAACAGGGAACTAATGAAAAACTGTTTTTT. Protein product: CASSIEQGTNEKLFF.

V gene TRBV19 combines with J gene TRBJ2-7; TRBD1 matches at 8 bases. Looked up from germline, CDR1 is LNHDA and CDR2 is SQIVND (reference sequence). V was pared by 9 bases and J by 3 bases, with 7 bases of the junction left unmatched. The CDR3 length is 13 residues. The CDR3 sequence is CASQGAGFYEQYF. CDR3 nucleotides: TGTGCCAGCCAGGGGGCAGGGTTCTACGAGCAGTACTTC.

The rearrangement links TRBV2 to TRBJ2-7; 13 nucleotides line up with TRBD2. V lost 6 bases to trimming and J lost 3 bases; unmatched junction nucleotides: 11. Germline V lookup: CDR1 SNHLY, CDR2 FYNNEI. The CDR3 is 17 amino acids. The CDR3 DNA follows: TGTGCCAGCAGGCCGACTAGCGGGGGGCCCCTTGTCTACGAGCAGTACTTC. Translated: CASRPTSGGPLVYEQYF. The whole variable domain, remainder taken from reference TRBV2 and TRBJ2-7, is EPEVTQTPSHQVTQMGQEVILRCVPISNHLYFYWYRQILGQKVEFLVSFYNNEISEKSEIFDDQFSVERPDGSNFTLKIRSTKLEDSAMYFCASRPTSGGPLVYEQYFGPGTRLTVT.

V usage is TRBV18 and J usage is TRBJ2-7, with 8 positions matching TRBD2. Germline values: CDR1 KGHSH, CDR2 LQKENI. The V segment lost 3 bases and the J segment 2 bases; nucleotides outside the gene matches: 6. CDR3 length: 15 amino acids. The CDR3 DNA follows: TGTGCCAGCTCACCTTATAGCGGGGAACCCTACGAGCAGTACTTC. Residues: CASSPYSGEPYEQYF.

The rearrangement uses TRBV6-5 and TRBJ2-1, with D possibly TRBD2 on 5 matching bases. The CDR3 is 14 amino acids. The V gene's germline CDR1 is MNHEY and CDR2 SVGAGI. Trimming removed 0 bases at V and 6 bases at J, with 9 bases between. The CDR3 sequence is CASSYSTILNEQFF. DNA of the CDR3: TGTGCCAGCAGTTACTCGACTATCCTCAATGAGCAGTTCTTC.

CDR3 sequence: CASSLGGILAKNIQYF. In DNA, the CDR3 is TGTGCCAGCAGCTTAGGCGGGATTCTAGCCAAAAACATTCAGTACTTC. This chain uses TRBV13 with TRBJ2-4; D is possibly TRBD2 (5 bases). The CDR3 covers 16 residues. The V end was cut by 0 bases, the J end by 0 bases, with 9 bases between. Per germline, CDR1 PRHDT and CDR2 FYEKMQ (reference sequence).

About this clone itself: Other DNA sequences of this sample code for an identical CDR3. This chain links TRBV29-1 with TRBJ1-1; 9 bases fit TRBD1. Trimming removed 7 bases from V and 1 base from J; junction bases left unmatched: 4. Germline assignment: CDR1 SQVTM and CDR2 ANQGSEA. The CDR3 covers 13 residues. CDR3 residues: CSGNRGQNTEAFF. CDR3 in DNA: TGCAGCGGTAACAGGGGGCAGAACACTGAAGCTTTCTTT.

The chain joins TRBV18 to TRBJ2-7; tentatively, D is TRBD2 (5 bases). Germline V gene lookup returns CDR1 KGHSH and CDR2 LQKENI. V was shortened by 2 bases and J by 0 bases, with 11 bases between the two germline ends. This CDR3 spans 15 amino acids. The CDR3 DNA follows: TGTGCCAGCTCACCAGCCGGGGATAGCTCCTACGAGCAGTACTTC. It specifies CASSPAGDSSYEQYF.

The rearrangement uses TRBV5-4 and TRBJ1-2; TRBD1 matches at 8 bases. With V trimmed by 4 bases and J by 5 bases, 13 bases remained unmatched. There are 16 residues in the CDR3. CDR1 and CDR2 from the germline V gene are SGHNT and YYREEE (reference sequence). For the CDR3, the DNA is TGTGCCAGCAGCGAATTCCCAGGGGGCAGGAGGTATGGCTACACCTTC. It translates to CASSEFPGGRRYGYTF.

The chain links TRBV5-1 to TRBJ2-1, with 8 bases that match TRBD1. V lost 5 bases and J lost 4; bases outside the gene matches: 2. Germline assignment: CDR1 SGHRS and CDR2 YFSETQ. The CDR3 extends over 13 amino acids. CDR3 in DNA: TGCGCCAGCAGTGGACAGGGATACAATGAGCAGTTCTTC. Encoded protein: CASSGQGYNEQFF.

The V and J genes are TRBV7-2 and TRBJ2-7; D uncertain. Trimming stripped 3 bases from V and 7 bases from J, with 7 bases between. Per germline, CDR1 SGHTA and CDR2 FQGNSA. CDR3 length: 11 amino acids. The DNA of the CDR3 is TGTGCCAGCAGCTTCCAACGGGAGCAGTACTTC. The encoded protein is CASSFQREQYF.

The J gene is TRBJ2-3, the V gene TRBV14, with D maybe TRBD2 (5 bases). Trimming took off 0 bases at V and 5 bases at J, with 15 bases between the two ends. Germline V gene sequence: CDR1 SGHDN, CDR2 FVKESK. The CDR3 is 16 residues long. CDR3 in DNA: TGTGCCAGCAGCCAAGAATGGGAGAAGGTGGGAGATACGCAGTATTTT. Amino acids: CASSQEWEKVGDTQYF. Supplemented by reference TRBV14 and TRBJ2-3, the full variable domain reads EAGVTQFPSHSVIEKGQTVTLRCDPISGHDNLYWYRRVMGKEIKFLLHFVKESKQDESGMPNNRFLAERTGGTYSTLKVQPAELEDSGVYFCASSQEWEKVGDTQYFGPGTRLTVL.

This clone was observed a single time. The chain joins TRBV5-1 to TRBJ2-1; 8 positions match TRBD2. Germline V gene lookup returns CDR1 SGHRS and CDR2 YFSETQ. J was trimmed by 6 bases and V by 2 bases; bases with no gene match: 7. There are 15 residues in the CDR3. The chain's CDR3 is CASSFPAGEGNEQFF. Here the CDR3 DNA reads TGCGCCAGCAGCTTCCCAGCGGGGGAGGGCAATGAGCAGTTCTTC.

The J gene is TRBJ1-6, the V gene TRBV19, with D unresolved. Germline V lookup: CDR1 LNHDA, CDR2 SQIVND (reference sequence). V lost 1 base to trimming and J lost 8 bases, with 12 bases between them. The CDR3 runs 15 residues. The CDR3 bases are TGTGCCAGTAGTATAGTCGAGTTGAGGGATTCACCCCTCCACTTT. This codes for CASSIVELRDSPLHF.

This clone was found a few times. The V and J genes are TRBV4-1 and TRBJ2-1; D unresolved. CDR3 size: 15 residues. The germline V and J ends were trimmed by 1 base and 5 bases, with 12 bases remaining between them. Per germline, CDR1 MGHRA and CDR2 YSYEKL. CDR3 in amino acids: CASSQVVPADNEQFF. For the CDR3, the DNA is TGCGCCAGCAGCCAAGTAGTTCCCGCTGACAATGAGCAGTTCTTC.

The J gene is TRBJ1-3, the V gene TRBV6-5, with a tentative D call TRBD1 (5 bases). Germline CDR1 is MNHEY and CDR2 is SVGAGI. V was clipped by 5 bases and J by 2 bases, with 13 bases between them. The CDR3 length is 15 residues. CDR3: CASSRGGAPGNTIYF. The CDR3 DNA sequence: TGTGCCAGCAGTAGGGGAGGAGCGCCTGGAAACACCATATATTTT.

The chain joins TRBV11-1 to TRBJ1-4, with D possibly being TRBD1 (5 bases). The CDR3 runs to 15 residues. Germline loops: CDR1 SGHAT, CDR2 FQDESV (reference sequence). Trimming left V 3 bases short and J 8 bases short, with 16 bases between. CDR3 coding DNA: TGTGCCAGCAGCTTTAGAGGGACTACCTTCGAAAAACTGTTTTTT. It yields the protein CASSFRGTTFEKLFF. The complete variable domain, with remaining parts taken from reference TRBV11-1 and TRBJ1-4, reads EAEVAQSPRYKITEKSQAVAFWCDPISGHATLYWYRQILGQGPELLVQFQDESVVDDSQLPKDRFSAERLKGVDSTLKIQPAELGDSAMYLCASSFRGTTFEKLFFGSGTQLSVL.